Below, 5 T cell receptor beta chains from the same sample are listed, as sequenced in a study of T cell responses to AZD1222 COVID-19 vaccine. TCRdb's copy holds only in-frame clones and misses some; the assay was immunoSEQ multiplex PCR. The data show 130,000 or so clones, around 92% seen once. This specimen was peripheral blood, taken 28 days after the second AZD1222 dose. Receptor source: an adult who received the AZD1222 COVID-19 vaccine.

The chain joins TRBV11-3 to TRBJ2-1, with unresolved D. V gave up 4 bases and J gave up 8 bases, with 12 bases separating them. This CDR3 has 13 residues. Looked up from germline, CDR1 is SGHNT and CDR2 is YENEEA. As DNA, the CDR3 is TGTGCCAGCAGCTCTGACAATATGGATGAGCAGTTCTTC. It codes for CASSSDNMDEQFF.

J is TRBJ2-3 and V is TRBV5-1; D is undetermined. Trimming took off 4 bases at V and 0 bases at J, with 9 bases between the two ends. CDR1 and CDR2 from the germline V gene are SGHRS and YFSETQ. The CDR3 covers 14 residues. The CDR3 spells CASSGSSSTDTQYF. CDR3 nucleotides: TGCGCCAGCAGCGGCAGTTCTAGCACAGATACGCAGTATTTT.

This clone has just one count. This sequence joins TRBV30 and TRBJ1-2, with D tentatively TRBD1 (6 bases). Germline CDR1 GTSNPN, CDR2 SVGIG (reference sequence). The V gene lost 4 bases and the J gene lost 7 bases, with 13 bases spanning the gap. This CDR3 spans 12 amino acids. The CDR3 sequence: CAWTVQGGGYTF. DNA of the CDR3: TGTGCCTGGACCGTACAGGGTGGTGGCTACACCTTC.

The gene calls are TRBV2 and TRBJ1-5; 7 nucleotides line up with TRBD1. Germline CDR1 and CDR2: SNHLY and FYNNEI. The V gene end was trimmed by 5 bases and the J gene end by 5 bases; junction bases not matched to a gene: 9. This CDR3 has 15 residues. The CDR3 nucleotides are TGTGCCAGCAGTCCTGACAGGGAGAGAGATCAGCCCCAGCATTTT. Translation gives CASSPDRERDQPQHF.

The V call is TRBV14, the J call TRBJ1-2; tentatively, D is TRBD1 (6 bases). The CDR3 contains 15 residues. Trimming shortened V by 0 bases and J by 4 bases, and 12 bases separated the two germline ends. Germline V gene data show CDR1 as SGHDN and CDR2 as FVKESK. CDR3 sequence reads: CASSQDRGPIYGYTF. CDR3 DNA sequence: TGTGCCAGCAGCCAAGACAGGGGCCCGATCTATGGCTACACCTTC.